A single sample gave rise to the 3 T cell receptor beta chains below, sequenced in a study of blood T cell repertoires in COVID-19. Method: immunoSEQ multiplex PCR; TCRdb's copy keeps in-frame clones and lacks some. Of approximately 240,000 clones in the sample, about 90% were seen once. Sequencing was performed on PBMCs or T cells enriched from blood (not recorded which). These receptors were obtained from a woman between 45 and 65 years old in a cohort exposed to, infected with or recovered from COVID-19 (not recorded which).

This sequence joins TRBV7-2 and TRBJ1-1; D possibly corresponds to TRBD1 (5 bases). The germline CDR1 and CDR2 sequences are SGHTA and FQGNSA. V gave up 6 bases and J gave up 1 base, with 15 bases separating them. CDR3 length: 15 residues. CDR3 DNA: TGTGCCAGCAGAAGAGCGGGGGGAGAGAACACTGAAGCTTTCTTT. It yields the protein CASRRAGGENTEAFF. Full variable domain (missing parts from reference TRBV7-2 and TRBJ1-1): GAGVSQSPSNKVTEKGKDVELRCDPISGHTALYWYRQSLGQGLEFLIYFQGNSAPDKSGLPSDRFSAERTGGSVSTLTIQRTQQEDSAVYLCASRRAGGENTEAFFGQGTRLTVV.

There are a few counts of this clone. This rearrangement joins TRBV5-4 to TRBJ1-2, with D uncertain. This CDR3 region has 16 residues. Germline loops: CDR1 SGHNT, CDR2 YYREEE (reference sequence). V lost 0 bases and J lost 8, with 20 bases in between. CDR3 residues: CASSLAGVKAGGGYTF. CDR3 in DNA: TGTGCCAGCAGCTTGGCTGGGGTAAAGGCGGGAGGAGGCTACACCTTC.

The rearrangement links TRBV27 to TRBJ1-1, with 7 bases matching TRBD1. V trimming: 5 bases; J trimming: 4 bases; junction bases outside the gene matches: 10. Germline assignment: CDR1 MNHEY and CDR2 SMNVEV (reference sequence). The CDR3 loop spans 15 amino acids. CDR3 region: CASSNRVGTVTEAFF. CDR3 DNA sequence: TGTGCCAGCAGTAATCGAGTAGGGACAGTCACTGAAGCTTTCTTT.